The 5 T cell receptor beta chains below all came from one sample that was sequenced in a study of CD8 T cells in ankylosing spondylitis. TCRdb itself ran the 5' RACE reads through MiXCR, one entry per CDR3 protein. The sample lists about 320,000 distinct CDR3 sequences; under 14% were seen once. Specimen: blood, either unsorted or a sorted T cell fraction (not recorded which). These receptors all come from a female donor with ankylosing spondylitis or in good health (not recorded which).

Many counts were recorded for this clonotype. The rearrangement links TRBV20-1 to TRBJ2-1, with 9 positions matching TRBD2. There are 17 residues in the CDR3. V was pared by 2 bases and J by 4 bases, with 12 bases of the junction left unmatched. Germline values: CDR1 DFQATT, CDR2 SNEGSKA (reference sequence). The CDR3 spells CSARLAFGGRDYNEQFF. The CDR3 DNA reads TGCAGTGCTAGACTAGCTTTTGGCGGGAGGGATTACAATGAGCAGTTCTTC.

This clonotype was counted ten times or more. This chain joins TRBV28 and TRBJ1-1; D not certain. CDR1 is MDHEN and CDR2 is SYDVKM in the germline V gene. This CDR3 has 11 residues. Trimming left V 6 bases short and J 3 bases short, with 5 bases between. The CDR3: CASSQDTEAFF. The CDR3 DNA follows: TGTGCCAGCAGCCAAGACACTGAAGCTTTCTTT.

The chain employs TRBV20-1 and TRBJ2-5; perhaps TRBD2 as D (6 bases). V lost 5 bases to trimming and J lost 0 bases, with 16 bases between them. This CDR3 comprises 15 residues. Per germline, CDR1 DFQATT and CDR2 SNEGSKA (reference sequence). The CDR3, as DNA: TGCAGTGCTGGGCCCCCTCGGGGGTACCAAGAGACCCAGTACTTC. It specifies CSAGPPRGYQETQYF.

This clonotype was counted many times. The rearrangement links TRBV11-1 to TRBJ2-7; 7 bases are a match to TRBD1. The trim removed 4 bases at V and 2 bases at J, leaving 2 bases unmatched. The germline V gene encodes CDR1 SGHAT and CDR2 FQDESV (reference sequence). This CDR3 has 13 residues. The CDR3 region is CASSSTGAYEQYF. In DNA, the CDR3 is TGTGCCAGCAGCTCCACAGGGGCCTACGAGCAGTACTTC.

This clonotype was detected only a few times. The V and J genes are TRBV10-3 and TRBJ2-2; D not resolved. Germline loops: CDR1 ENHRY, CDR2 SYGVKD. The V gene lost 2 bases and the J gene lost 13 bases, with 11 bases spanning the gap. This CDR3 region has 12 residues. CDR3 nucleotides: TGTGCCATCAGTGAGGATCGGGTGGTGCTGTTTTTT. Residues: CAISEDRVVLFF.